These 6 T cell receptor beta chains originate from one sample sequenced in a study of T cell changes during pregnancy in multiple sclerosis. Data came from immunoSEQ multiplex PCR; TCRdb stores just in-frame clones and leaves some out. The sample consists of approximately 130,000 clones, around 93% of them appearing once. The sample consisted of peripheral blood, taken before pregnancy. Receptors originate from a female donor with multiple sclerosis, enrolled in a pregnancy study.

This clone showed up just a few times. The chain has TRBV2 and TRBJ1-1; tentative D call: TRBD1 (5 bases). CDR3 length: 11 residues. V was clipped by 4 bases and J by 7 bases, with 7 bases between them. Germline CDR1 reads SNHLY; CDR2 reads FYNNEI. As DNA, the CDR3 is TGTGCCAGCAGTGCAGGGATTGAAGCTTTCTTT. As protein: CASSAGIEAFF.

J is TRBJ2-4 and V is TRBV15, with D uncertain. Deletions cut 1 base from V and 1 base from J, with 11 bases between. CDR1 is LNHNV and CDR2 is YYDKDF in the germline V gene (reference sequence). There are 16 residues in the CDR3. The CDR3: CATSRVIPLAKNIQYF. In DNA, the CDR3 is TGTGCCACCAGCAGAGTTATTCCTCTGGCCAAAAACATTCAGTACTTC.

The CDR3, as DNA: TGCAGCGTTGCAGGGTTGGCTTTCGAGCAGTACTTC. Protein sequence: CSVAGLAFEQYF. The chain employs TRBV29-1 and TRBJ2-7; D may be TRBD1 (5 bases). Germline V gene sequence: CDR1 SQVTM, CDR2 ANQGSEA. The CDR3 loop spans 12 amino acids. V lost 4 bases to trimming and J lost 6 bases, with 13 bases between them.

The CDR3 loop is CASSGTGGLGNTIYF. The CDR3 coding sequence is TGCGCCAGCAGCGGGACAGGGGGCCTCGGAAACACCATATATTTT. V gene TRBV5-1 combines with J gene TRBJ1-3; 12 bases agree with TRBD1. This CDR3 region has 15 residues. CDR1 and CDR2 from the germline V gene are SGHRS and YFSETQ. V shed 4 bases and J 4 bases; nucleotides not matched to a gene: 3.

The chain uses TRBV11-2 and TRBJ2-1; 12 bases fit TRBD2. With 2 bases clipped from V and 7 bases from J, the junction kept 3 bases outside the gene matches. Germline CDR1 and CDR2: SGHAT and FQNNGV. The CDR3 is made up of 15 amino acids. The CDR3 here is CASSLRTSGKNEQFF. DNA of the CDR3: TGTGCCAGCAGCTTACGGACTAGCGGGAAAAATGAGCAGTTCTTC.

This chain's CDR3 is CASSVGGTGEQYF. The CDR3 coding sequence is TGTGCCAGCAGCGTTGGAGGAACAGGGGAGCAGTACTTC. The V gene is TRBV9, the J gene TRBJ2-7; D is perhaps TRBD1 (6 bases). CDR1 and CDR2 from the germline V gene are SGDLS and YYNGEE. This CDR3 is 13 amino acids long. Trimming left V 2 bases short and J 7 bases short, with 13 bases between. Looking up the rest from reference TRBV9 and TRBJ2-7 gives the full variable domain: DSGVTQTPKHLITATGQRVTLRCSPRSGDLSVYWYQQSLDQGLQFLIQYYNGEERAKGNILERFSAQQFPDLHSELNLSSLELGDSALYFCASSVGGTGEQYFGPGTRLTVT.